This T cell receptor beta chain is from a study of blood T cell repertoires in COVID-19. The overall study: Some COVID-19 samples were acute and others convalescent; all came from the United States, Italy and Spain. Sample material is recorded as cDNA or gDNA derived from T cells, B-cell-depleted T cells, or PBMCs.

The CDR3 contains 16 residues. Germline values: CDR1 LNHDA, CDR2 SQIVND (reference sequence). V was trimmed by 1 base and J by 2 bases, leaving 12 bases between them. In the original workflow: The assay estimated nucleated cells by amplifying reference gene primers. Profiled with immunoSEQ multiplex PCR; TCRdb holds only in-frame clones, not every one. The V and J calls and clone size are taken from that table; D and trimming were inferred from the DNA. The table records some 400,000 clones, approximately 77% of them present only once. The sample was peripheral blood. The TCR originated in a human donor with acute or convalescent COVID-19. The donor label of this sample is uncertain. The chain carries TRBV19 and TRBJ1-5, with D maybe TRBD1 (6 bases). Here the CDR3 DNA reads TGTGCCAGTAGTATAGGGGCAGGGGCTCGCAATCAGCCCCAGCATTTT. Translation: CASSIGAGARNQPQHF. Full variable domain (remainder filled in from reference TRBV19 and TRBJ1-5): DGGITQSPKYLFRKEGQNVTLSCEQNLNHDAMYWYRQDPGQGLRLIYYSQIVNDFQKGDIAEGYSVSREKKESFPLTVTSAQKNPTAFYLCASSIGAGARNQPQHFGDGTRLSIL.